This is a list of T cell receptor beta chains from one sample in a study of regulatory T cells in long-lasting Graves disease. TCRdb called the multiplex PCR reads again in MiXCR, with one record for every CDR3 protein. Of roughly 530,000 distinct CDR3 sequences in the sample, roughly 15% were seen once. The same sample was also studied in work on T cells in Graves' hyperthyroidism and ophthalmopathy.

The sequences come from peripheral blood mononuclear cells (PBMCs), collected at new diagnosis, from a patient treated with antithyroid drugs. The receptors originated from a woman aged 35 to 60 with Graves disease. Both conserved end residues are part of each CDR3. Each record gives: clone size, J gene, D gene, V gene, CDR3 DNA, CDR3 protein. D genes are given only for firm matches. For some rows the clone size is stated as once, few or many, or as a class when expanded; others skip it.

many TRBJ1-2 TRBD1 TRBV10-3 TGTGCCATCAGTGGGGACAGGGTCCCTAACTATGGCTACACCTTC CAISGDRVPNYGYTF
many TRBJ1-5 TRBD1 TRBV20-1 TGCAGTGCAAGGACAGGGGATTATAGCAATCAGCCCCAGCATTTT CSARTGDYSNQPQHF
. TRBJ2-2 TRBD1 TRBV30 TGTGCCTGGAGTACAACAGGGGCCGGGGAGCTGTTTTTT CAWSTTGAGELFF
many TRBJ1-6 . TRBV5-1 TGCGCCAGCAGCTTGGCCGCGGGATCACCCCTCCACTTT CASSLAAGSPLHF
few TRBJ1-6 . TRBV9 TGTGCCAGCAGCGTAGAGAGCTCCTATAATTCACCCCTCCACTTT CASSVESSYNSPLHF
. TRBJ2-3 TRBD2 TRBV7-9 TGTGCCAGCAGCCGTAGCGGGGCACCGCGCTTACGACATACGCAGTATTTT CASSRSGAPRLRHTQYF
many TRBJ1-5 . TRBV30 TGTGCCTGGAGTATCACGGCCCAGCAAGGGCCCCAGCATTTT CAWSITAQQGPQHF
. TRBJ1-1 TRBD1 TRBV20-1 TGCAGTGCTAGAGATCGTCAGGGGGCTCCCGGTAGGTCGATGAACACTGAAGCTTTCTTT CSARDRQGAPGRSMNTEAFF
many TRBJ2-5 . TRBV25-1 TGTGCCAGCAGTGAATATGGGGGGCGAGAGACCCAGTACTTC CASSEYGGRETQYF
few TRBJ1-1 TRBD1 TRBV19 TGTGCCAGTACCCCGACAGGGGAAGGTAGCACTGAAGCTTTCTTT CASTPTGEGSTEAFF
. TRBJ2-2 TRBD2 TRBV19 TGTGCCAGTAGAGGGACTAGCGGTGACACCGGGGAGCTGTTTTTT CASRGTSGDTGELFF
once TRBJ1-2 . TRBV10-3 TGTGCCATCAGTGAGTCGCCGCTAGGGTACAGCTACACCTTC CAISESPLGYSYTF
. TRBJ2-1 TRBD2 TRBV11-3 TGTGCCAGCAACCCGGGGTTAGCGGGGGGGGCCGGGAATGAGCAGTTCTTC CASNPGLAGGAGNEQFF
. TRBJ2-6 . TRBV29-1 TGCAGCGTTGAAGAGGCTGGGGCCAACGTCCTGACTTTC CSVEEAGANVLTF
many TRBJ1-2 TRBD1 TRBV6-1 TGTGCCAGCACTCCGACAGGGGTTGAGAACTATGGCTACACCTTC CASTPTGVENYGYTF
once TRBJ1-1 TRBD1 TRBV4-1 TGCGCCAGCAGCCAATCGACAGGGGGGTACACTGAAGCTTTCTTT CASSQSTGGYTEAFF
many TRBJ2-7 . TRBV7-9 TGTGCCAGCAGCATAGGGGCTAGCAGCTACGAGCAGTACTTC CASSIGASSYEQYF